This T cell receptor (beta chain) is from a study of CD4 and CD8 cells across lung adenocarcinoma regions. Donors had localized lung adenocarcinoma, a non-small cell lung cancer. MiXCR, applied by TCRdb to the PCR reads, yields one record per CDR3 protein. The repertoire includes about 16,000 distinct CDR3 sequences, 51% of them detected once, and roughly 50% sits in the top ten. The V and J ends lost 4 bases and 2 bases, in that order; junction bases with no gene match: 4. Germline V gene data show CDR1 as DFQATT and CDR2 as SNEGSKA (reference sequence). This CDR3 has 14 residues. The sample was CD8+ T cells from the center of a lung tumor. This clonotype was obtained from a female donor with lung adenocarcinoma. The CD4 and CD8 labels of this study may be unreliable. The chain combines TRBV20-1 with TRBJ2-3; TRBD1 matches at 9 bases. CDR3 region: CSAIGQGTTDTQYF. The CDR3, as DNA: TGCAGTGCTATAGGACAGGGGACCACAGATACGCAGTATTTT.